The entry below describes one TCR beta chain. Germline CDR1 DFQATT, CDR2 SNEGSKA (reference sequence). This CDR3 contains 14 residues. J was trimmed by 2 bases and V by 2 bases; bases with no gene match: 3. The data are from a study of T-cell reconstitution after alpha-beta-depleted transplantation in children. The authors prepared the TCRbeta library with unique molecular identifiers. Via MiXCR, TCRdb re-called the PCR reads, giving one row per CDR3 protein. The data contain about 610,000 distinct CDR3 sequences, about 10% of them singletons. This receptor was taken from a human donor who donated a stem cell graft to a child with acute myeloid leukemia. J is TRBJ1-2 and V is TRBV20-1, with 9 bases aligning to TRBD1. The specimen was PBMCs from the stem cell graft donor, collected from the stem cell graft. The chain's CDR3 is CSARRGQGNYGYTF. The CDR3 DNA follows: TGCAGTGCTAGACGAGGACAGGGGAACTATGGCTACACCTTC.